This T cell receptor (beta chain) was recorded in a study of shared clonotypes between healthy human individuals. Study-wide results and caveats: The genetic and exposure-history diversity represented was limited by few donors. Lower generation probabilities were found for non-shared clonotypes than for those shared by all four donors.

A note on this clone: The target antigen is unknown.

This CDR3 is built from 14 residues. V dropped 4 bases and J dropped 7; count of bases not matched to a gene: 4. Germline CDR1 and CDR2: SGHRS and YFSETQ. As processed by the authors: As immunoSEQ supplied junction-only sequences (without quality scores), filtering differed. Sequenced by immunoSEQ multiplex PCR; TCRdb stores in-frame clones only, minus some. V and J calls and clone size are given by that table; D and trimming were obtained from the DNA. The sample lists 1 million to 1.3 million clones; about four fifths were seen once. Input material: memory CD4+ T cells from PBMCs. Subset indicated: CD45RA-negative fraction. The receptor was isolated from a young man in good health. Some clones in this sample may be carry-over from other donors' samples. The chain uses TRBV5-1 and TRBJ1-4; TRBD1 matches 10 bases. CDR3 DNA: TGCGCCAGCAGCCCCGGGACAGGGGTTGAAAAACTGTTTTTT. This sequence encodes CASSPGTGVEKLFF.